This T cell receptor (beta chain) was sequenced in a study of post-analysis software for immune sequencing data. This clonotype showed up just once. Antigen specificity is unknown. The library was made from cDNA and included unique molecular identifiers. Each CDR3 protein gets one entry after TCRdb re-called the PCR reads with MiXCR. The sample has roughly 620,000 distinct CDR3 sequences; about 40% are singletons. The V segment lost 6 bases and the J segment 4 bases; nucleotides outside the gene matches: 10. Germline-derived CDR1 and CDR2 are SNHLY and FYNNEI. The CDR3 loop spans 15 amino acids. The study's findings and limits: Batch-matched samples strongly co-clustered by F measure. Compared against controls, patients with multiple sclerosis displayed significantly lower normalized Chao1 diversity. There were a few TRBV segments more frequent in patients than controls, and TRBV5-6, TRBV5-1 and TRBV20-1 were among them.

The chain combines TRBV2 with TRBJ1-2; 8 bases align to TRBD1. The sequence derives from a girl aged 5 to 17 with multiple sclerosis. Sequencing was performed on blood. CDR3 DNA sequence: TGTGCCAGCAGACCCGGGACAGGCAACTTCTATGGCTACACCTTC. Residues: CASRPGTGNFYGYTF.